These 11 T cell receptor beta chains share one sample of origin, sequenced in a study of graft-versus-host responses after intestinal transplantation. The plating included around 200,000 irradiated, violet-dye-labeled stimulator cells together with around 200,000 CFSE-labeled responder cells. Repertoires were generated with immunoSEQ multiplex PCR, while TCRdb's copy carries only in-frame clones and drops some. The sample shows approximately 4,600 clones, over 20% of them seen only once. The material sequenced was alloreactive CD8+ T cells from a mixed lymphocyte reaction culture, taken before intestinal transplant. Described subset: CFSE-low proliferating T cells sorted from approximately six-day pre-transplant mixed lymphocyte reaction (GvH or HvG direction). The origin of the receptors is a human patient who received an intestinal transplant.

The rearrangement joins TRBV5-7 to TRBJ2-7; 7 nucleotides line up with TRBD1. TRBV5-7 is classed as an ORF, of uncertain function. The CDR3 extends over 13 amino acids. Unmatched junction bases numbered 3, after V lost 4 bases and J lost 2 bases. The CDR3 DNA is TGTGCCAGCAGCAGGGACAGCACCTACGAGCAGTACTTC. Translation: CASSRDSTYEQYF.

The chain is built from TRBV6-8 and TRBJ2-2, with D possibly called TRBD1 or TRBD2 (5 bases each). Germline V gene sequence: CDR1 MNHGY, CDR2 SAAAGT. The CDR3 spans 14 residues. V was cut by 2 bases and J by 1 base, with 5 bases left in between. CDR3 amino acids: CASSYGGNTGELFF. The CDR3 nucleotides are TGTGCCAGCAGTTACGGGGGGAACACCGGGGAGCTGTTTTTT.

The V and J genes are TRBV5-7 and TRBJ2-1; 11 bases line up with TRBD2. TRBV5-7 is noted as an ORF with a role that remains uncertain. Germline trimming cut 4 bases from V and 7 bases from J; bases unmatched to any gene: 13. The CDR3 is 17 residues long. In DNA, the CDR3 is TGTGCCAGCAGCACCCTGGTCGTGACTAGCGGGAAGAATGAGCAGTTCTTC. This translates into CASSTLVVTSGKNEQFF.

This clone is labeled as large. The chain is built from TRBV7-2 and TRBJ2-1, with D possibly being TRBD1 or TRBD2 (5 bases each). V was trimmed by 5 bases and J by 0 bases, leaving 14 bases between them. Looked up from germline, CDR1 is SGHTA and CDR2 is FQGNSA. The CDR3 covers 16 residues. CDR3 amino acids: CASSRDPRSSYNEQFF. CDR3 DNA sequence: TGTGCCAGCAGCCGGGACCCCCGGAGCTCCTACAATGAGCAGTTCTTC.

This sequence joins TRBV6-6 and TRBJ1-1; possibly TRBD1 for D (6 bases). CDR1 MNHNY and CDR2 SVGAGI come from the germline V gene (reference sequence). The CDR3 totals 13 residues. The V end lost 2 bases, the J end lost 4 bases, and 8 bases lay between the germline ends. CDR3 nucleotides: TGTGCCAGCAGTTACACAGGGTTCACTGAAGCTTTCTTT. Its protein product is CASSYTGFTEAFF.

The V and J genes are TRBV21-1 and TRBJ2-6; no check of the table's D call, TRBD2, against the DNA was made. TRBV21-1 is annotated as a pseudogene. The CDR3 extends over 18 amino acids. The CDR3 sequence is CASRARVATQSRANVLTF. Here the CDR3 DNA reads TGTGCCAGCAGAGCACGGGTAGCTACACAAAGTCGGGCCAACGTCCTGACTTTC.

A few counts support this clone. The genes are TRBV28 and TRBJ2-1; D might be TRBD2 (5 bases). Trimming removed 7 bases from V and 6 bases from J, with 16 bases in between. The CDR3 totals 14 residues. Germline assignment: CDR1 MDHEN and CDR2 SYDVKM. The CDR3 DNA sequence: TGTGCCAGCACCCTAGGAGTAGCGAGCAATGAGCAGTTCTTC. As protein: CASTLGVASNEQFF.

This clone was seen a few times. The genes are TRBV6-9 and TRBJ1-2; D is uncertain. V was cut by 3 bases and J by 4 bases, with 12 bases left in between. This CDR3 spans 14 amino acids. The germline CDR1 and CDR2 sequences are MNHGY and SVAAGI. CDR3 nucleotide sequence: TGTGCCAGCAGTTACTCGGGCACTTCCTATGGCTACACCTTC. Translation: CASSYSGTSYGYTF.

This clone occurred a few times. This chain uses TRBV19 with TRBJ2-3; perhaps TRBD2 as D (6 bases). The CDR3 is made up of 13 amino acids. Germline values: CDR1 LNHDA, CDR2 SQIVND (reference sequence). The V and J ends lost 8 bases and 4 bases respectively, with 13 bases between them. CDR3 nucleotides: TGTGCCAGTGGAAGGACGGGGGCAGATACGCAGTATTTT. It codes for CASGRTGADTQYF.

The gene calls are TRBV6-5 and TRBJ2-1, with D possibly called TRBD1 or TRBD2 (5 bases each). Deletions cut 11 bases from V and 7 bases from J, with 12 bases between. Looked up from germline, CDR1 is MNHEY and CDR2 is SVGAGI. The CDR3 length is 11 residues. The CDR3 DNA is TGTGCCGCCGGGACGGATAATGAGCAGTTCTTC. Translated: CAAGTDNEQFF.

This clone showed up many times. This sequence joins TRBV6-6 and TRBJ1-2; D remains ambiguous. Germline V gene data show CDR1 as MNHNY and CDR2 as SVGAGI (reference sequence). Trimming shortened V by 0 bases and J by 4 bases, and 9 bases separated the two germline ends. The length of the CDR3 is 14 residues. CDR3 bases: TGTGCCAGCAGTTACTCGGGCACTTCCTATGGCTACACCTTC. This sequence encodes CASSYSGTSYGYTF.